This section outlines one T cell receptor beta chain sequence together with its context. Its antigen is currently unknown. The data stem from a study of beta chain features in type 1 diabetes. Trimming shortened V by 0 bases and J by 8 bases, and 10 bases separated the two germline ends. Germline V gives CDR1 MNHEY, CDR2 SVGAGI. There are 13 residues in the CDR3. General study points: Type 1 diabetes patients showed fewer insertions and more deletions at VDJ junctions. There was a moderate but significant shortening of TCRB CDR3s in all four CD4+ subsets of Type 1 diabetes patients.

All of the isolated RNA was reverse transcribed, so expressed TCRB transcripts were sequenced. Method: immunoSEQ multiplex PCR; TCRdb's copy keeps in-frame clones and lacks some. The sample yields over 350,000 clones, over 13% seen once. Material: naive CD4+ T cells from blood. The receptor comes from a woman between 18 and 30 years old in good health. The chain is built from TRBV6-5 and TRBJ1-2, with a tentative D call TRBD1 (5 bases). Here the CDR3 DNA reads TGTGCCAGCAGTTACTCGACAGCGGGAGGCTACACCTTC. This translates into CASSYSTAGGYTF.